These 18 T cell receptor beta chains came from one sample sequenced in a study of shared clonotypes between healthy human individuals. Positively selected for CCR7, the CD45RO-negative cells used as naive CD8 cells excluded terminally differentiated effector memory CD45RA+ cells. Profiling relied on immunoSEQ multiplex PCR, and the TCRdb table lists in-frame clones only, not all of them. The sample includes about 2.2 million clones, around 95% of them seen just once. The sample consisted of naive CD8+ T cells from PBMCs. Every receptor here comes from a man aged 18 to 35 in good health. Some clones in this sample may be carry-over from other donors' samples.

The CDR3 DNA follows: TGTGCCAGCAGTTTATTTCAGGGACCAGATACGCAGTATTTT. Residues: CASSLFQGPDTQYF. The chain is built from TRBV27 and TRBJ2-3; TRBD1 or TRBD2 may be the D gene (5 bases each). Germline lookup yields CDR1 MNHEY and CDR2 SMNVEV (reference sequence). Trimming shortened V by 1 base and J by 4 bases, and 9 bases separated the two germline ends. The CDR3 runs 14 residues.

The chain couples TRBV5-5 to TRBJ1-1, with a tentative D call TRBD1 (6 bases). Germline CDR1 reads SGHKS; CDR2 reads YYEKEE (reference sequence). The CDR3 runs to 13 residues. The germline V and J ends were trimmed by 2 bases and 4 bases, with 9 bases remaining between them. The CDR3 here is CASSLQGATEAFF. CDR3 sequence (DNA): TGTGCCAGCAGCTTACAGGGAGCCACTGAAGCTTTCTTT. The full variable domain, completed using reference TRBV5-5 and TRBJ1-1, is DAGVTQSPTHLIKTRGQQVTLRCSPISGHKSVSWYQQVLGQGPQFIFQYYEKEERGRGNFPDRFSARQFPNYSSELNVNALLLGDSALYLCASSLQGATEAFFGQGTRLTVV.

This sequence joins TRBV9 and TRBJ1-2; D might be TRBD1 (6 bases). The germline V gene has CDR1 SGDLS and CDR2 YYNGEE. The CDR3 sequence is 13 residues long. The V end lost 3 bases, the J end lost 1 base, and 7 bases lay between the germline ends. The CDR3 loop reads CASSAGHNYGYTF. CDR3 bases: TGTGCCAGCAGCGCGGGACATAACTATGGCTACACCTTC.

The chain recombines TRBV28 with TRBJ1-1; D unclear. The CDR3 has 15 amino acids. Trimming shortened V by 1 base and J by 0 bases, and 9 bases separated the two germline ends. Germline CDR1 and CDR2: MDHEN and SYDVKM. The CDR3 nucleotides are TGTGCCAGCAGTTTATTGGGCATTTTGAACACTGAAGCTTTCTTT. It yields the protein CASSLLGILNTEAFF.

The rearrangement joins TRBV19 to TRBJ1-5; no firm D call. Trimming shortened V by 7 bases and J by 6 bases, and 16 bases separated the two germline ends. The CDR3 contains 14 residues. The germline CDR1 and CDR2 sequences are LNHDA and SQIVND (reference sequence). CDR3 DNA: TGTGCCAGTACTGTGACTCGGGAGGGTCAGCCCCAGCATTTT. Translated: CASTVTREGQPQHF. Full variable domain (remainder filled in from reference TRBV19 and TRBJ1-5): DGGITQSPKYLFRKEGQNVTLSCEQNLNHDAMYWYRQDPGQGLRLIYYSQIVNDFQKGDIAEGYSVSREKKESFPLTVTSAQKNPTAFYLCASTVTREGQPQHFGDGTRLSIL.

The chain's CDR3 is CASTIDRSTWYGYTF. The CDR3, as DNA: TGCGCCAGCACCATTGACAGGTCTACGTGGTATGGCTACACCTTC. The chain links TRBV5-1 to TRBJ1-2, with D possibly being TRBD1 (6 bases). From germline, CDR1 is SGHRS and CDR2 YFSETQ. There are 15 residues in the CDR3. Trimming removed 6 bases at V and 5 bases at J, with 20 bases between.

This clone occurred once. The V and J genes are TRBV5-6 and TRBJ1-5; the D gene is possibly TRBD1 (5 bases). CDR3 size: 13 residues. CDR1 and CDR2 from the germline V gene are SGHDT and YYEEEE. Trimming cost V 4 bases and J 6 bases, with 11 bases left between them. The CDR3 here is CASSVQGGQPQHF. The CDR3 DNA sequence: TGTGCCAGCAGCGTCCAGGGAGGTCAGCCCCAGCATTTT.

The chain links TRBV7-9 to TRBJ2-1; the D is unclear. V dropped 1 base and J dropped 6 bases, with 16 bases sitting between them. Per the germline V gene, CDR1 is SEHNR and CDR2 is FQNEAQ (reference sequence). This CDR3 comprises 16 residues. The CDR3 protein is CASSLEEGVWTNEQFF. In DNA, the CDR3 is TGTGCCAGCAGCTTAGAAGAAGGTGTGTGGACCAATGAGCAGTTCTTC.

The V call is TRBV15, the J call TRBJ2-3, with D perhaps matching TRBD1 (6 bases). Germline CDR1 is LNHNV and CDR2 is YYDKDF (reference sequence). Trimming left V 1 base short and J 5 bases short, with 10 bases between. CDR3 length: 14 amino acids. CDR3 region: CATSRAGDGDTQYF. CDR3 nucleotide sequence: TGTGCCACCAGCAGAGCAGGGGATGGAGATACGCAGTATTTT.

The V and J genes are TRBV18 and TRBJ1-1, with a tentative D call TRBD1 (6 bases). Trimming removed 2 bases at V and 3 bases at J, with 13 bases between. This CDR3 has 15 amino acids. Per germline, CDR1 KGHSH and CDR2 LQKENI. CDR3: CASSPMTGRDTEAFF. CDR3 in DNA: TGTGCCAGCTCACCAATGACAGGCCGGGACACTGAAGCTTTCTTT.

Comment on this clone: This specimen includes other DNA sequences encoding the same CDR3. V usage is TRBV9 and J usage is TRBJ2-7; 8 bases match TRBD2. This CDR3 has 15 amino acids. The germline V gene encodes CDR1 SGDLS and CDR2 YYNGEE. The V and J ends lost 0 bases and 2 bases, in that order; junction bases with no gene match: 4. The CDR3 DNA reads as TGTGCCAGCAGCGTAGGGGGCGGGGGGCCCTACGAGCAGTACTTC. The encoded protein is CASSVGGGGPYEQYF.

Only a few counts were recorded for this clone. The CDR3 sequence is CASSKAQVGGGRAFF. In nucleotides, the CDR3 is TGTGCCAGCAGCAAAGCGCAAGTCGGGGGAGGTCGGGCTTTCTTT. The J gene is TRBJ1-1, the V gene TRBV21-1. TRBV21-1 is noted as a pseudogene. This CDR3 has 15 residues.

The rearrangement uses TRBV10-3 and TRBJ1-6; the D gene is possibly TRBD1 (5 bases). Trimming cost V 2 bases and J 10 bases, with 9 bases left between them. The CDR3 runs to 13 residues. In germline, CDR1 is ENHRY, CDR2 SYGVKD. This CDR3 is CAISEDSPSPLHF. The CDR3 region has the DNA TGTGCCATCAGTGAGGACAGCCCATCACCCCTCCACTTT.

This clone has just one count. The DNA for the CDR3 is TGTGCCAGCAGTTTAGCGGGATTCTACAATGAGCAGTTCTTC. This encodes CASSLAGFYNEQFF. The rearrangement uses TRBV27 and TRBJ2-1; D perhaps matches TRBD2 (6 bases). The V and J ends lost 2 bases and 3 bases respectively, with 8 bases between them. The CDR3 consists of 14 residues. Germline V gives CDR1 MNHEY, CDR2 SMNVEV (reference sequence).

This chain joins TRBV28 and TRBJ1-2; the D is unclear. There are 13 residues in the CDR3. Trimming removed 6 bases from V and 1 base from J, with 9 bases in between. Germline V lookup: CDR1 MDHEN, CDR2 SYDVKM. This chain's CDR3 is CASSLNSNYGYTF. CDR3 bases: TGTGCCAGCAGCCTGAACAGTAACTATGGCTACACCTTC.

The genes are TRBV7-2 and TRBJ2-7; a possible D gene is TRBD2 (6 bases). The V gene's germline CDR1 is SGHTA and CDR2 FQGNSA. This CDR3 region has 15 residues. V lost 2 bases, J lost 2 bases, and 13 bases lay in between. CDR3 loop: CASSLLAPGPYEQYF. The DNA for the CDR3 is TGTGCCAGCAGCTTACTAGCGCCCGGGCCCTACGAGCAGTACTTC.

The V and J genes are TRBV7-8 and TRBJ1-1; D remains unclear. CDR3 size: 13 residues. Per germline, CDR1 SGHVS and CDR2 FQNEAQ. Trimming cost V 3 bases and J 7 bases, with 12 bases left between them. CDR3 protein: CASSFGMGFEAFF. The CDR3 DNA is TGTGCCAGCAGCTTTGGTATGGGGTTTGAAGCTTTCTTT.

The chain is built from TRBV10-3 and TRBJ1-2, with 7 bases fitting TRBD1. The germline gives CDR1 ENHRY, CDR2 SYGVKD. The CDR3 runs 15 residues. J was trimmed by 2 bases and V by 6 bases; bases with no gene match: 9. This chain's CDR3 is CAIREGTERNYGYTF. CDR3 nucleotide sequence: TGTGCCATCAGGGAAGGGACAGAAAGAAACTATGGCTACACCTTC.